Sequencing of this TCR beta chain was carried out in a study of T cell responses to AZD1222 COVID-19 vaccine. This CDR3 has 14 amino acids. In germline, CDR1 is KGHSH, CDR2 LQKENI. V was cut by 2 bases and J by 4 bases, with 9 bases left in between. This table comes from immunoSEQ multiplex PCR, and its TCRdb copy is limited to in-frame clones, with some not included. Among roughly 150,000 clones listed, roughly 90% were seen once. Researchers grouped second doses given at about 4 or about 12 weeks into one pool. As concerns this clone: Its target is unknown.

Study-wide points: Mostly white British, mostly female donors; authors suggested clonal diversity may be underestimated.

The chain is built from TRBV18 and TRBJ1-5; the D gene is possibly TRBD1 (5 bases). The specimen comprised peripheral blood, sampled 28 days after the second AZD1222 dose. The receptor comes from an adult who received the AZD1222 COVID-19 vaccine. CDR3 coding DNA: TGTGCCAGCTCACCAAAGACAGTAAATCAGCCCCAGCATTTT. Its translation is CASSPKTVNQPQHF.